Detailed here is one T cell receptor (beta chain). Its antigen is unidentified. CDR3 length: 16 amino acids. The trim removed 1 base at V and 0 bases at J, leaving 8 bases unmatched. In germline, CDR1 is SQVTM, CDR2 ANQGSEA. Individual cDNA molecules received unique molecular identifiers during library preparation. TCRdb passed the 5' RACE reads through MiXCR, listing each CDR3 protein once. The sample includes approximately 81,000 distinct CDR3 sequences, over 12% seen only once; the top ten take roughly 3%. These data come from a study of early T cells in non-severe SARS-CoV-2 infection. Study-level information: Unsorted whole-blood RNA was sequenced in bulk, leaving chains unpaired.

Study results and caveats: The matching step, a VDJdb search, favored anti-spike CD8 responses and missed private and CD4 specificities.

The clonotype originates from an adult who was a healthcare worker with PCR-confirmed SARS-CoV-2 infection or an uninfected control (not recorded which). The chain carries TRBV29-1 and TRBJ2-5, with TRBD2 matching over 7 bases. Sequences were obtained from whole blood. The CDR3 nucleotides read TGCAGCGTTGAAGGCGGGAGTAGCGGAGACCAAGAGACCCAGTACTTC. Its protein product is CSVEGGSSGDQETQYF.